A single sample is the source of the 28 T cell receptor beta chains below, sequenced in a study of blood T cell repertoires in COVID-19. Assay: immunoSEQ multiplex PCR; the TCRdb copy retains only in-frame clones and omits some. The sample includes about 230,000 clones, less than 85% of them seen just once. The sample comprised PBMCs or T cells enriched from blood (not recorded which). Every receptor here comes from a man aged 55 to 69 who had recovered from COVID-19.

The chain couples TRBV20-1 to TRBJ2-1; 10 bases agree with TRBD2. V was clipped by 3 bases and J by 1 base; unmatched bases: 3. The CDR3 sequence is 15 residues long. CDR1 and CDR2 from the germline V gene are DFQATT and SNEGSKA (reference sequence). The DNA for the CDR3 is TGCAGTGCTAGTCCGGGACTAGCGTCCTACAATGAGCAGTTCTTC. This codes for CSASPGLASYNEQFF.

The chain has TRBV6-6 and TRBJ1-5, with 7 bases fitting TRBD1. From germline, CDR1 is MNHNY and CDR2 SVGAGI (reference sequence). With V trimmed by 7 bases and J by 6 bases, 9 bases remained unmatched. The CDR3 has 14 amino acids. In DNA, the CDR3 is TGTGCCAGCACCCCGGGAGGGGGCTTTCAGCCCCAGCATTTT. Translation gives CASTPGGGFQPQHF.

This clone was counted only a few times. The CDR3 is CASSRRTASNTGELFF. For the CDR3, the DNA is TGCGCCAGCAGCCGTAGGACAGCGTCGAACACCGGGGAGCTGTTTTTT. This sequence joins TRBV4-3 and TRBJ2-2; possibly TRBD1 for D (6 bases). The CDR3 is made up of 16 amino acids. Germline V gene data show CDR1 as LGHNA and CDR2 as YSLEER. The V end was cut by 4 bases, the J end by 0 bases, with 12 bases between.

The chain couples TRBV4-3 to TRBJ2-1; no clear D gene. The germline CDR1 and CDR2 sequences are LGHNA and YSLEER. Trimming pared 4 bases from V and 7 bases from J, leaving 14 bases between. The CDR3 is made up of 14 amino acids. In DNA, the CDR3 is TGCGCCAGCAGCCTCCGCTCAGGCACTAATGAGCAGTTCTTC. This codes for CASSLRSGTNEQFF.

The rearrangement links TRBV19 to TRBJ2-3, with TRBD2 identical over 9 bases. Germline lookup yields CDR1 LNHDA and CDR2 SQIVND (reference sequence). V gave up 11 bases and J gave up 3 bases; unmatched junction bases: 6. This CDR3 contains 13 residues. CDR3 nucleotide sequence: TGTGCCTGCAGGCTAGCGGGGACAGATACGCAGTATTTT. This gives the protein CACRLAGTDTQYF.

The rearrangement uses TRBV10-2 and TRBJ1-5; unclear D gene. V lost 4 bases, J lost 1 base, and 5 bases lay in between. Germline lookup yields CDR1 WSHSY and CDR2 SAAADI. CDR3 length: 13 amino acids. This CDR3 reads CASSVGSNQPQHF. The CDR3 DNA follows: TGCGCCAGCAGTGTTGGCAGCAATCAGCCCCAGCATTTT.

The genes are TRBV3-1 (or the pseudogene TRBV3-2) and TRBJ2-6; D ambiguous. This CDR3 spans 16 amino acids. Germline CDR1 and CDR2: LGHDT and YNNKEL (reference sequence). V was trimmed by 1 base and J by 0 bases, leaving 7 bases between them. CDR3 region: CASSQGGGSGANVLTF. In DNA form, the CDR3 reads TGTGCCAGCAGCCAAGGAGGTGGCTCTGGGGCCAACGTCCTGACTTTC.

The genes are TRBV7-8 and TRBJ1-5, with D tentatively TRBD1 (6 bases). V lost 5 bases and J lost 5, with 13 bases in between. The CDR3 covers 14 residues. Germline CDR1 reads SGHVS; CDR2 reads FQNEAQ. As DNA, the CDR3 is TGTGCCAGCAGCCAACAGGGACGTGATCAGCCCCAGCATTTT. Translation gives CASSQQGRDQPQHF.

V and J are TRBV4-1 and TRBJ2-1; 15 bases agree with TRBD2. CDR1 is MGHRA, CDR2 YSYEKL, per germline. The V gene end was trimmed by 3 bases and the J gene end by 9 bases; junction bases not matched to a gene: 6. There are 16 residues in the CDR3. The CDR3, as DNA: TGCGCCAGCAGCCACTGGACTAGCGGGGGGGCCGGTGAGCAGTTCTTC. Its translation: CASSHWTSGGAGEQFF.

The V gene is TRBV5-6, the J gene TRBJ1-3; TRBD1 aligns across 7 bases. This CDR3 is built from 15 residues. Germline V lookup: CDR1 SGHDT, CDR2 YYEEEE. After removal of 4 bases from V and 3 bases from J, the junction contained 7 bases not matched to a gene. The CDR3 is CASSLAQGVGNTIYF. CDR3 nucleotide sequence: TGTGCCAGCAGCCTCGCGCAGGGGGTTGGAAACACCATATATTTT.

The CDR3 loop reads CSVAPGQGGETQYF. CDR3 sequence (DNA): TGCAGCGTGGCGCCGGGACAGGGGGGGGAGACCCAGTACTTC. The V call is TRBV29-1, the J call TRBJ2-5, with 11 bases fitting TRBD1. Germline CDR1 reads SQVTM; CDR2 reads ANQGSEA. The CDR3 runs 14 residues. Trimming removed 6 bases from V and 5 bases from J; junction bases left unmatched: 8.

This chain links TRBV24-1 with TRBJ2-1; the D gene is possibly TRBD2 (7 bases). The V end lost 0 bases, the J end lost 10 bases, and 15 bases lay between the germline ends. Germline V gene data show CDR1 as KGHDR and CDR2 as SFDVKD. CDR3 length: 15 residues. CDR3: CATSDLTGRDGEQFF. The CDR3 DNA follows: TGTGCCACCAGTGATTTGACAGGGAGGGATGGGGAGCAGTTCTTC.

The chain employs TRBV7-3 and TRBJ1-5; D is unclear. CDR1 is SGHTA and CDR2 is FQGTGA in the germline V gene. The V gene lost 0 bases and the J gene lost 0 bases, with 6 bases spanning the gap. The CDR3 runs 15 residues. The CDR3 protein is CASSLTGDSNQPQHF. CDR3 nucleotide sequence: TGTGCCAGCAGCTTAACCGGAGATAGCAATCAGCCCCAGCATTTT.

CDR3 loop: CASSYEGGSTDTQYF. CDR3 bases: TGTGCCAGCAGTTACGAGGGAGGGTCGACAGATACGCAGTATTTT. J is TRBJ2-3 and V is TRBV6-5, with 7 nucleotides matching TRBD2. V lost 2 bases and J lost 3; bases outside the gene matches: 5. The V gene's germline CDR1 is MNHEY and CDR2 SVGAGI. The CDR3 spans 15 residues.

J is TRBJ2-7 and V is TRBV5-1, with TRBD1 as a possible D gene (6 bases). Germline CDR1 reads SGHRS; CDR2 reads YFSETQ. Trimming shortened V by 7 bases and J by 0 bases, and 14 bases separated the two germline ends. The CDR3 runs to 14 residues. The CDR3 spells CASCLRDNSYEQYF. The CDR3, as DNA: TGCGCCAGCTGCCTCCGGGACAACTCCTACGAGCAGTACTTC.

V and J are TRBV19 and TRBJ1-3; 9 nucleotides line up with TRBD1. The CDR3 loop spans 15 amino acids. Per germline, CDR1 LNHDA and CDR2 SQIVND (reference sequence). Unmatched junction bases numbered 6, after V lost 7 bases and J lost 2 bases. The CDR3 loop reads CASKKQGAAGNTIYF. In DNA form, the CDR3 reads TGTGCCAGTAAAAAACAGGGGGCGGCTGGAAACACCATATATTTT.

V and J are TRBV6-6 and TRBJ2-7, with D perhaps TRBD1 (6 bases). The CDR3 spans 14 residues. The V gene lost 6 bases and the J gene lost 2 bases, with 14 bases spanning the gap. Germline V lookup: CDR1 MNHNY, CDR2 SVGAGI (reference sequence). The CDR3 is CASRAEDSAYEQYF. CDR3 nucleotides: TGTGCCAGCAGGGCGGAGGACAGTGCCTACGAGCAGTACTTC.

The chain uses TRBV7-3 and TRBJ2-3; D is unclear. Trimming left V 4 bases short and J 5 bases short, with 10 bases between. Looked up from germline, CDR1 is SGHTA and CDR2 is FQGTGA. The CDR3 totals 13 residues. CDR3 amino acids: CASSSTILDTQYF. Written as DNA, the CDR3 is TGTGCCAGCAGCTCAACAATACTAGATACGCAGTATTTT.

V gene TRBV11-3 combines with J gene TRBJ1-1, with D possibly matching TRBD1 (5 bases). From germline, CDR1 is SGHNT and CDR2 YENEEA. The CDR3 has 15 residues. Trimming removed 5 bases at V and 1 base at J, with 14 bases between. Here the CDR3 DNA reads TGTGCCAGCAGCGTTACAGGTCTCCAGAACACTGAAGCTTTCTTT. Translating it yields CASSVTGLQNTEAFF.

The rearrangement uses TRBV29-1 and TRBJ2-3, with a tentative D call TRBD1 (6 bases). Germline V lookup: CDR1 SQVTM, CDR2 ANQGSEA. V was shortened by 4 bases and J by 4 bases, with 9 bases between the two germline ends. CDR3 length equals 12 residues. The CDR3 reads CSVGPGADTQYF. The CDR3 DNA sequence: TGCAGCGTTGGTCCAGGGGCAGATACGCAGTATTTT.

CDR3 coding DNA: TGTGCCAGCAGCTCCCCGGGACTAGCGGGACCCGACCAGTACTTC. It translates to CASSSPGLAGPDQYF. The rearrangement joins TRBV7-2 to TRBJ2-5; TRBD2 aligns across 13 bases. This CDR3 has 15 residues. V lost 4 bases to trimming and J lost 10 bases; unmatched junction nucleotides: 9. CDR1 and CDR2 (germline): SGHTA, FQGNSA.

Concerning this clone itself: Other DNA sequences from this sample encode an identical CDR3 as well. CDR3 sequence: CASSLGGGTNEKLFF. Written as DNA, the CDR3 is TGTGCCAGCAGCTTAGGCGGGGGAACTAATGAAAAACTGTTTTTT. This chain joins TRBV5-5 and TRBJ1-4, with a weak D call TRBD1 (5 bases). The CDR3 extends over 15 amino acids. V was shortened by 2 bases and J by 1 base, with 9 bases between the two germline ends. Germline V gene lookup returns CDR1 SGHKS and CDR2 YYEKEE (reference sequence).

This chain links TRBV4-2 with TRBJ2-3; tentatively, D is TRBD1 (5 bases). The CDR3 has 16 amino acids. V lost 1 base to trimming and J lost 3 bases, with 14 bases between them. The V gene's germline CDR1 is LGHNA and CDR2 YNFKEQ. The CDR3 reads CASSQVSQVGTDTQYF. CDR3 DNA sequence: TGTGCCAGCAGCCAAGTTTCACAGGTGGGGACAGATACGCAGTATTTT.

This clone has a handful of counts. The chain carries TRBV14 and TRBJ1-1; tentative D call: TRBD1 (5 bases). The V end was cut by 0 bases, the J end by 8 bases, with 10 bases between. The CDR3 has 13 amino acids. The germline V gene encodes CDR1 SGHDN and CDR2 FVKESK. Here the CDR3 reads CASSQDRRGEAFF. DNA for the CDR3: TGTGCCAGCAGCCAAGATCGAAGGGGAGAAGCTTTCTTT. The entire variable domain, with the rest obtained from reference TRBV14 and TRBJ1-1, is as follows: EAGVTQFPSHSVIEKGQTVTLRCDPISGHDNLYWYRRVMGKEIKFLLHFVKESKQDESGMPNNRFLAERTGGTYSTLKVQPAELEDSGVYFCASSQDRRGEAFFGQGTRLTVV.

The V gene is TRBV19, the J gene TRBJ1-2, with 7 bases aligning to TRBD1. Germline V gene lookup returns CDR1 LNHDA and CDR2 SQIVND (reference sequence). The CDR3 is made up of 14 amino acids. V was pared by 3 bases and J by 8 bases, with 9 bases of the junction left unmatched. The CDR3 DNA reads as TGTGCCAGTAGTATGGACAGGTACCCTAAAGGCTACACCTTC. Protein sequence: CASSMDRYPKGYTF.

V is TRBV7-6 and J is TRBJ1-1, with 7 nucleotides matching TRBD1. V lost 5 bases to trimming and J lost 0 bases; unmatched junction nucleotides: 6. CDR1 SGHVS and CDR2 FNYEAQ come from the germline V gene. This CDR3 is 15 amino acids long. The CDR3 spells CASSPYRGLNTEAFF. DNA of the CDR3: TGTGCCAGCAGCCCATACAGGGGACTGAACACTGAAGCTTTCTTT. Full variable domain (remainder filled in from reference TRBV7-6 and TRBJ1-1): GAGVSQSPRYKVTKRGQDVALRCDPISGHVSLYWYRQALGQGPEFLTYFNYEAQQDKSGLPNDRFSAERPEGSISTLTIQRTEQRDSAMYRCASSPYRGLNTEAFFGQGTRLTVV.

The chain is built from TRBV11-1 and TRBJ2-1; 12 bases are shared with TRBD2. J lost 10 bases, V lost 5 bases, and 12 bases had no gene match. The CDR3 spans 16 residues. Looked up from germline, CDR1 is SGHAT and CDR2 is FQDESV (reference sequence). The CDR3 nucleotides are TGTGCCAGCAGCGAAGCTAGCGGGGGGGCCTTGGGCGAGCAGTTCTTC. As protein: CASSEASGGALGEQFF.

The chain combines TRBV3-1 (or the pseudogene TRBV3-2) with TRBJ1-6; no clear D. Germline CDR1 and CDR2: LGHDT and YNNKEL (reference sequence). Trimming took off 6 bases at V and 6 bases at J, with 6 bases between the two ends. The CDR3 has 12 residues. As DNA, the CDR3 is TGTGCCAGCAGGAACACTAATTCACCCCTCCACTTT. This gives the protein CASRNTNSPLHF.